The entry below gives a single T cell receptor beta chain sequence along with its context. The data originate from a study of blood T cell repertoires in COVID-19. The CDR3 spans 14 residues. Germline V gene sequence: CDR1 SGHRS, CDR2 YFSETQ. Losses at the gene ends were 9 bases for V and 0 bases for J; bases not matched to a gene: 4. Repertoires were generated with immunoSEQ multiplex PCR, while TCRdb's copy carries only in-frame clones and drops some. The repertoire holds approximately 240,000 clones, with roughly four fifths as singletons. The receptor was isolated from a woman in her sixties or seventies with acute or convalescent COVID-19. Sequencing was carried out using peripheral blood. The chain carries TRBV5-1 and TRBJ2-2, with 8 bases lining up with TRBD1. The CDR3 DNA reads TGCGCCACACGACAGGGGTCGAACACCGGGGAGCTGTTTTTT. Protein product: CATRQGSNTGELFF.